Listed below are T cell receptor beta chains from one sample, sequenced in a study of blood T cells in healthy people across ages. TCRdb re-called the 5' RACE reads with MiXCR, one entry per CDR3 protein. Altogether around 790,000 distinct CDR3 sequences are present, approximately 48% being singletons, with the ten largest covering approximately 20%. Sequencing was performed on blood. All receptors derive from a man in his 60s in good health. The CDR3 runs from the conserved cysteine through the conserved F or W. A D gene is named only where the DNA matches it firmly. Clone size is not always given. Where it is, it says once, few, many or a class for expanded clones.

>TRBJ2-3|.|.|16|TRBV7-2
TGTGCCAGCAGCTCCTTTGGGAGGCGAAGCACAGATACGCAGTATTTT
CASSSFGRRSTDTQYF
>TRBJ2-5|TRBD2|.|20|TRBV12-3/TRBV12-4
TGTGCCAGCAGCACCGATGGGACTAGCGGGGGGGCCGGGCTTGGTCGCACGCAGTACTTC
CASSTDGTSGGAGLGRTQYF
>TRBJ1-1|.|.|15|TRBV4-1
TGCGCCAGCAGCCAATCCTATACATCGATCACTGAAGCTTTCTTT
CASSQSYTSITEAFF
>TRBJ1-6|.|few|14|TRBV7-2
TGTGCCAGCAGCCACTCCGGTGGTGGTTCACCCCTCCACTTT
CASSHSGGGSPLHF
>TRBJ2-3|.|.|16|TRBV7-2
TGTGCCAGCAGACGAGGGCTAGCCGCCAACACAGATACGCAGTATTTT
CASRRGLAANTDTQYF
>TRBJ2-3|TRBD2|.|14|TRBV20-1
TGCAGTGCTAGCGGGGGGGCGATTAGAGATACGCAGTATTTT
CSASGGAIRDTQYF
>TRBJ1-4|.|.|15|TRBV11-2
TGTGCCAGCAGCTTAAAACGGCAGGGAGTCGAAAAACTGTTTTTT
CASSLKRQGVEKLFF
>TRBJ2-7|.|few|14|TRBV20-1
TGCAGTGTTCTGTCCGGGACGGGGCCCTACGAGCAGTACTTC
CSVLSGTGPYEQYF
>TRBJ2-5|TRBD2|.|15|TRBV20-1
TGCAGTGCTAGGGACTTAGCGGGGGGCCAAGAGACCCAGTACTTC
CSARDLAGGQETQYF
>TRBJ2-1|TRBD2|.|16|TRBV7-9
TGTGCCAGCAGCACCGGGACTAGCGGGGGGTACAATGAGCAGTTCTTC
CASSTGTSGGYNEQFF
>TRBJ2-5|TRBD1|.|14|TRBV15
TGTGCCACCAGCAGTCGAGGGGGCAGTGAGACCCAGTACTTC
CATSSRGGSETQYF
>TRBJ2-7|.|.|14|TRBV21-1
TGTGCCAGCAGCAGACGTACAGGACACTACGAGCAGTACTTC
CASSRRTGHYEQYF
>TRBJ1-2|.|.|12|TRBV12-3/TRBV12-4
TGTGCCAGCAGTTTATCGACTGGGGGCTACACCTTC
CASSLSTGGYTF
>TRBJ2-3|TRBD2|few|15|TRBV4-3
TGCGCCAGCAGCCTGGGACTAGCGGGGGTGAATACGCAGTATTTT
CASSLGLAGVNTQYF
>TRBJ2-2|.|.|13|TRBV6-2/TRBV6-3
TGTGCCAGCAGCCTCATGGGAACCGGGGAGCTGTTTTTT
CASSLMGTGELFF